The T cell receptor (beta chain) described here comes from a study of cytomegalovirus exposure and HLA in healthy donors. Across the whole study: The roughly 670 first-cohort repertoires shared a platform with the roughly 120 validation repertoires, as reported in a later analysis. Study results and caveats: Across donors, most TCRs were seen rarely, yet some public ones were widespread.

CDR3 length equals 15 residues. Losses at the gene ends were 5 bases for V and 2 bases for J; bases not matched to a gene: 5. Germline lookup yields CDR1 SGHRS and CDR2 YFSETQ. The sample holds one count of this clone. Its antigen is undetermined. Only in-frame clones appear in the TCRdb table, and some are missing; sequencing was by immunoSEQ multiplex PCR. The sample holds some 140,000 clones, approximately 82% seen once. The source is a man aged 25 to 40 in good health and CMV-seropositive. Sequencing was carried out using PBMCs. V is TRBV5-1 and J is TRBJ2-3, with TRBD2 matching over 10 bases. The CDR3 nucleotides are TGCGCCAGCAGTTATAGCGGGGGGTTCACAGATACGCAGTATTTT. This translates into CASSYSGGFTDTQYF.